These T cell receptor beta chains were read from a single sample in a study of T cell repertoires in cytomegalovirus infection. TCRdb reprocessed the reads via MiXCR and lists one record per CDR3 protein. The sample has a few hundred thousand distinct CDR3 sequences; nearly 35% are singletons. These receptors have no identified antigens. The material sequenced was cultured PBMCs, taken from culture after CMV antigen stimulation. These receptors all stem from a human donor in good health (CMV status not recorded). Some clones in this sample may be carry-over from other donors' samples. CDR3s include the opening cysteine and the closing phenylalanine or tryptophan. The order of the fields is V gene, J gene, clone size, D gene, CDR3 protein, CDR3 DNA. D genes are given only for firm matches. The size of a clone is reported for some rows only, either as once, few or many, or as a class for expanded clones.

TRBV4-1	TRBJ2-1	NA	NA	CASSQLYEQFF	TGCGCCAGCAGCCAACTGTATGAGCAGTTCTTC
TRBV6-2/TRBV6-3	TRBJ2-1	once	TRBD2	CASSSWTSGAGQFF	TGTGCCAGCAGTTCGTGGACTAGCGGGGCTGGGCAGTTCTTC
TRBV6-6	TRBJ1-5	many	NA	CASSYGNQPQHF	TGTGCCAGCAGTTACGGGAATCAGCCCCAGCATTTT
TRBV30	TRBJ2-1	NA	TRBD2	CAWSLGGSIDEQFF	TGTGCCTGGAGTTTGGGCGGGAGCATCGATGAGCAGTTCTTC
TRBV7-2	TRBJ2-1	NA	NA	CASSPTLSSYNEQFF	TGTGCCAGCAGCCCGACTCTAAGCTCCTACAATGAGCAGTTCTTC
TRBV28	TRBJ1-2	once	NA	CASRAVVHKVASYGYTF	TGTGCCAGCAGGGCTGTGGTCCACAAAGTCGCATCCTATGGCTACACCTTC
TRBV2	TRBJ2-7	few	TRBD2	CASSIAGEGYEQYF	TGTGCCAGCAGTATAGCGGGAGAAGGCTACGAGCAGTACTTC
TRBV4-1	TRBJ2-5	few	NA	CASSQDLGMSRETQYF	TGCGCCAGCAGCCAAGATTTGGGAATGTCTAGGGAGACCCAGTACTTC
TRBV4-3	TRBJ2-1	NA	NA	CASSQDFGGEQFF	TGCGCCAGCAGCCAAGATTTCGGGGGTGAGCAGTTCTTC
TRBV6-2/TRBV6-3	TRBJ1-5	NA	NA	CASTLSSSQPQHF	TGTGCCAGCACCCTCTCCTCGAGTCAGCCCCAGCATTTT
TRBV4-3	TRBJ2-1	few	TRBD2	CASSHRLAGGGYNEQFF	TGCGCCAGCAGCCATCGACTAGCGGGAGGCGGTTACAATGAGCAGTTCTTC
TRBV25-1	TRBJ1-1	NA	NA	CASSDRDKGMNTEAFF	TGTGCCAGCAGTGACCGGGACAAGGGAATGAACACTGAAGCTTTCTTT
TRBV19	TRBJ2-4	few	NA	CASSIRPRTKNIQYF	TGTGCCAGTAGTATTCGGCCTCGGACCAAAAACATTCAGTACTTC
TRBV5-6	TRBJ2-2	NA	NA	CASSEDGTSRNTGELFF	TGTGCCAGCAGCGAGGACGGAACGAGCCGGAACACCGGGGAGCTGTTTTTT
TRBV4-1	TRBJ2-1	NA	TRBD1	CASSTGGGYNEQFF	TGCGCCAGCTCTACAGGGGGAGGCTACAATGAGCAGTTCTTC
TRBV19	TRBJ1-5	few	TRBD1	CASSIDLPTGMSNQPQHF	TGTGCCAGTAGTATAGATCTCCCGACAGGGATGAGCAATCAGCCCCAGCATTTT
TRBV9	TRBJ1-1	NA	NA	CASSVVGSAEAFF	TGTGCCAGCAGCGTAGTAGGGTCCGCTGAAGCTTTCTTT
TRBV6-5	TRBJ2-7	few	NA	CASSYSRGGSYEQYF	TGTGCCAGCAGTTACTCGAGGGGGGGATCCTACGAGCAGTACTTC
TRBV7-2	TRBJ2-2	NA	TRBD2	CASSIHGTSGIGELFF	TGTGCCAGCAGCATACACGGGACTAGCGGGATCGGGGAGCTGTTTTTT
TRBV7-6	TRBJ2-7	few	NA	CASSLAADARSEQYF	TGTGCCAGCAGCTTAGCGGCGGATGCGAGGAGCGAGCAGTACTTC
TRBV6-6	TRBJ2-1	NA	NA	CASSYLQMEGQFF	TGTGCCAGCAGTTACTTACAGATGGAAGGGCAGTTCTTC
TRBV10-3	TRBJ1-1	many	TRBD1	CAISDRVTGTGEAFF	TGTGCCATCAGTGACCGCGTAACCGGGACAGGGGAAGCTTTCTTT
TRBV7-9	TRBJ2-1	NA	NA	CASSPKSGSSYNEQFF	TGTGCCAGCAGCCCTAAAAGCGGCAGCTCCTACAATGAGCAGTTCTTC
TRBV7-2	TRBJ1-2	many	NA	CASSPLWETGYTF	TGTGCCAGCAGCCCACTTTGGGAGACGGGCTACACCTTC